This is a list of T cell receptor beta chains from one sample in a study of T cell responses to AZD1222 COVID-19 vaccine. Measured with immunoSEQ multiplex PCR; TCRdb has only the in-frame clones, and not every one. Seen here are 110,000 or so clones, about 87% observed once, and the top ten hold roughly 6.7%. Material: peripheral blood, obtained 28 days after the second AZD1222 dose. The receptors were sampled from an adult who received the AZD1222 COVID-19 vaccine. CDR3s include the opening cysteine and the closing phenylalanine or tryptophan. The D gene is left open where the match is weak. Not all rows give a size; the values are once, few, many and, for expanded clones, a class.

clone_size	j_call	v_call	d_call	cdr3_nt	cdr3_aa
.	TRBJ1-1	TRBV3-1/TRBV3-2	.	TGTGCCAGCAGCCAAGATTGGAGGGCGAACACTGAAGCTTTCTTT	CASSQDWRANTEAFF
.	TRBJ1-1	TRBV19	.	TGTGCCAGTAGTACCACACTGAACACTGAAGCTTTCTTT	CASSTTLNTEAFF
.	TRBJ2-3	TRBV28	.	TGTGCCAGTCCCCCTTCGGGGGGCCTCACAGATACGCAGTATTTT	CASPPSGGLTDTQYF
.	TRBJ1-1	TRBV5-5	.	TGTGCCAGCAGCCCCCAGACCGATACGGTATCTTTCTTT	CASSPQTDTVSFF
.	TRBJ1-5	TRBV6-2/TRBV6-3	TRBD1	TGTGCCAGCAGTTACGGGACAGGGGATTACGGTCAGCCCCAGCATTTT	CASSYGTGDYGQPQHF
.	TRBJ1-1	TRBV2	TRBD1	TGTGCCAGCAGGGGACAGGGGACCATGAACACTGAAGCTTTCTTT	CASRGQGTMNTEAFF
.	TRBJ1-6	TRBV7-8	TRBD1	TGTGCCAGCAGACAGCAACCGGGACAGGGTGGAACACCCCTCCACTTT	CASRQQPGQGGTPLHF
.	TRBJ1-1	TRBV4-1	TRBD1	TGCGCCAGCAGCCGGGGACAGCTGAACACTGAAGCTTTCTTT	CASSRGQLNTEAFF
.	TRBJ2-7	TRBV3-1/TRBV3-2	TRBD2	TGTGCCAGCAGCTTTAGCGGGGGGGCCGAGCAGTACTTC	CASSFSGGAEQYF
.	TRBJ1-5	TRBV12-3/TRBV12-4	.	TGTGCCAGCAGTTTGGGTCAGCCCCAGCATTTT	CASSLGQPQHF
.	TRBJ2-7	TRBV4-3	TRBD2	TGCGCCAGCAGCCAACATCACACGGGACTATACGAGCAGTACTTC	CASSQHHTGLYEQYF
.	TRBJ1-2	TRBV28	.	TGTGCCAGCAGTTTGGAGCAGGCCATTTATGGCTACACCTTC	CASSLEQAIYGYTF
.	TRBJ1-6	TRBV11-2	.	TGTGCCAGCAGCCCGACCGATAATAATTCACCCCTCCACTTT	CASSPTDNNSPLHF
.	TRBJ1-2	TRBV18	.	TGTGCCAGCTCACCAGCCCGCAGGGAGGTTGGCTACACCTTC	CASSPARREVGYTF
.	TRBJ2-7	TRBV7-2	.	TGTGCCAGCAGCCTCCGGTCACCGGGACAAAACTACGAGCAGTACTTC	CASSLRSPGQNYEQYF
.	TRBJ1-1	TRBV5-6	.	TGTGCCAGCAGCTGGGGACCGCTGAACACTGAAGCTTTCTTT	CASSWGPLNTEAFF
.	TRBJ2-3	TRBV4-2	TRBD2	TGTGCCAGCAGCTCCGGGACTAGCGGGGTTACTAGCACAGATACGCAGTATTTT	CASSSGTSGVTSTDTQYF
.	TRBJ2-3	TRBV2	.	TGTGCCAGCAGTGCGCAGGCACATACGCAGTATTTT	CASSAQAHTQYF
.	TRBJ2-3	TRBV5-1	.	TGCGCCAGCAGGGTTGAAAAGAGCACAGATACGCAGTATTTT	CASRVEKSTDTQYF
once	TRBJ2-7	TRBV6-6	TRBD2	TGTGCCAGCTGGCGGGGAGGGGTAGGAACCTACGAGCAGTACTTC	CASWRGGVGTYEQYF
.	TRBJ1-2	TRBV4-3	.	TGCGCCAGCAGCCAAGAGAGGGGCCCCTATGGCTACACCTTC	CASSQERGPYGYTF
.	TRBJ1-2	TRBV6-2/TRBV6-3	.	TGTGCCAGCAGTTACGAGGCGGCCAGTGGCTACACCTTC	CASSYEAASGYTF
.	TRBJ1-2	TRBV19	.	TGTGCCAGTAGGATGGGGCGAACCCCAAACTATGGCTACACCTTC	CASRMGRTPNYGYTF
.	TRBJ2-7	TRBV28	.	TGTGCCAGCAGTTCGGGCCGTGCTAGGTACGAGCAGTACTTC	CASSSGRARYEQYF
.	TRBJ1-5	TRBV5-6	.	TGTGCCAGCAGCTTGGGGGGGGCTGGCAATCAGCCCCAGCATTTT	CASSLGGAGNQPQHF
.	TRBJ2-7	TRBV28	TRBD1	TGTGCCAGCAGCCTGCCGGGACAGGGGAACGAGCAGTACTTC	CASSLPGQGNEQYF
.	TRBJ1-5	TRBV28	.	TGTGCCAGCAGTTTAGATAGCAATCAGCCCCAGCATTTT	CASSLDSNQPQHF
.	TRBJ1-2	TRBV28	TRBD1	TGTGCCAGCACCGAGACAGGGGAGGTCTATGGCTACACCTTC	CASTETGEVYGYTF
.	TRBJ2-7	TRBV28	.	TGTGCCAGCATTAAGTACGGGGGTCAATACGAGCAGTACTTC	CASIKYGGQYEQYF
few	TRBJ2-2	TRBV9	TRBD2	TGTGCCAGCAGCCCGGGGGGGGTCGCCGGGGAGCTGTTTTTT	CASSPGGVAGELFF
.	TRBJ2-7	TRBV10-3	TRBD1	TGTGCCATCAGCCCGACAGGGGTCAACGAGCAGTACTTC	CAISPTGVNEQYF
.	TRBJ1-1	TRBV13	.	TGTGCCAGCAGCCCCGGAGAAGGCACTGAAGCTTTCTTT	CASSPGEGTEAFF
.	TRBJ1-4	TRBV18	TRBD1	TGTGCCAGCTCACCACGACAGGGAAGAGATGAAAAACTGTTTTTT	CASSPRQGRDEKLFF
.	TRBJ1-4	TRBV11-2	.	TGTGCCAGCAGCACGGGGAATGAAAAACTGTTTTTT	CASSTGNEKLFF
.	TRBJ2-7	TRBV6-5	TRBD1	TGTGCCAGCAGTTCCCCGGGGCAGGGGGCTCACGAGCAGTACTTC	CASSSPGQGAHEQYF
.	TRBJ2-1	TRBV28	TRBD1	TGTGCCAGCAGTGAGAACAGGGGGCTATCTGATGAGCAGTTCTTC	CASSENRGLSDEQFF
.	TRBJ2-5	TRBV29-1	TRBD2	TGCAGCGTTGGAGTAGCGGGGTCCCAAGAGACCCAGTACTTC	CSVGVAGSQETQYF
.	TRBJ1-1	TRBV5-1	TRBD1	TGCGCCAGCAGCCAAACAGGGGAAAGTAGTGAAGCTTTCTTT	CASSQTGESSEAFF
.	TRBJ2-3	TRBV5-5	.	TGTGCCAGCAGCGCCGGAGGTAGCACAGATACGCAGTATTTT	CASSAGGSTDTQYF
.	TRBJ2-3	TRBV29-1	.	TGCAGCGTTGGAGAAGATACGCAGTATTTT	CSVGEDTQYF
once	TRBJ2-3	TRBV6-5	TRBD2	TGTGCCAGCAGTTACTCACGCGGGGGGGATACGCAGTATTTT	CASSYSRGGDTQYF
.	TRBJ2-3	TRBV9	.	TGTGCCAGCAGCCTTCGCGGGACAGGCACAGATACGCAGTATTTT	CASSLRGTGTDTQYF
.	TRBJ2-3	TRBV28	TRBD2	TGTGCCAGCAGTACAGCGGGGCCAACAGATACGCAGTATTTT	CASSTAGPTDTQYF
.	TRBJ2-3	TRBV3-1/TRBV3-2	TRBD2	TGTGCCAGCAGCCAAGATCGGACTAGCGGGGGGAATTCGACTAGCACAGATACGCAGTATTTT	CASSQDRTSGGNSTSTDTQYF
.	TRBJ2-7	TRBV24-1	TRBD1	TGTGCCACCAGTGGGGGACAGGGGTCCTACGAGCAGTACTTC	CATSGGQGSYEQYF
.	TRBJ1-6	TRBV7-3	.	TGTGCCAGCAGCTTAACGATCCGGGGATCGGATTCACCCCTCCACTTT	CASSLTIRGSDSPLHF
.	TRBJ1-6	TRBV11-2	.	TGTGCCAGCAGCTTAGATTCCGGGGTCGGCTCACCCCTCCACTTT	CASSLDSGVGSPLHF
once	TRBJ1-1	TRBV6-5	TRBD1	TGTGCCAGCAGTTATAGCCCGACAGGGATGAACACTGAAGCTTTCTTT	CASSYSPTGMNTEAFF
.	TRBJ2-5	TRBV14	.	TGTGCCAGCAGCTCCCGAGAGACCCAGTACTTC	CASSSRETQYF
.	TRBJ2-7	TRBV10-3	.	TGTGCCACGGCTGGAGGGGGGCCGGGTGACGAGCAGTACTTC	CATAGGGPGDEQYF
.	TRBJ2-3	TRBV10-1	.	TGCGCCAGCACCCATCTCGGAGATACGCAGTATTTT	CASTHLGDTQYF
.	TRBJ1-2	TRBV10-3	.	TGTGCCATCAGTGAGCCGAGTCCCCCGAAACAGGGACACAACTATGGCTACACCTTC	CAISEPSPPKQGHNYGYTF
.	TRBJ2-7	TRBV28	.	TGTGCCAGCATGAGCTCCTACGAGCAGTACTTC	CASMSSYEQYF
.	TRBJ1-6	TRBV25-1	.	TGTGCCAGCAGTGGGGCACCTAATAATTCACCCCTCCACTTT	CASSGAPNNSPLHF
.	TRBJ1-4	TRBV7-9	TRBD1	TGTGCCAGCAGCCAATCAGGGGGCGCCGAGGAAAAACTGTTTTTT	CASSQSGGAEEKLFF
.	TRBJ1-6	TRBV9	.	TGTGCCAGCAGTCCCAGCTCCTATAATTCACCCCTCCACTTT	CASSPSSYNSPLHF
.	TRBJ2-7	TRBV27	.	TGTGCCAGCAGTTCGACGTACGAGCAGTACTTC	CASSSTYEQYF